Below, one TCR beta chain is given with its context. Its target is not known. The authors made TCR beta libraries by quantitative 5'-RACE with molecular barcodes. TCRdb analysed the 5' RACE reads with MiXCR anew, one entry per CDR3 protein. The table has roughly 230,000 distinct CDR3 sequences, 15% to 20% seen once; the top ten hold approximately 33%. This record comes from a study of CD8 T cells in ankylosing spondylitis. Broader study findings: Those disease-linked clones were CD8+; they were also relatively rare in peripheral blood. In reactive arthritis synovial fluid and blood, some motif variants had been reported before.

Trimming took off 4 bases at V and 8 bases at J, with 21 bases between the two ends. Germline-derived CDR1 and CDR2 are SGHDT and YYEEEE. The CDR3 is 15 amino acids. This receptor was identified in a male donor with ankylosing spondylitis or in good health (not recorded which). Sequenced material: blood, either unsorted or a sorted T cell fraction (not recorded which). V and J are TRBV5-6 and TRBJ1-2, with TRBD1 as a possible D gene (5 bases). CDR3 nucleotide sequence: TGTGCCAGCAGCCCGAGGGGCCACGGATTCTCAGGCTACACCTTC. It codes for CASSPRGHGFSGYTF.